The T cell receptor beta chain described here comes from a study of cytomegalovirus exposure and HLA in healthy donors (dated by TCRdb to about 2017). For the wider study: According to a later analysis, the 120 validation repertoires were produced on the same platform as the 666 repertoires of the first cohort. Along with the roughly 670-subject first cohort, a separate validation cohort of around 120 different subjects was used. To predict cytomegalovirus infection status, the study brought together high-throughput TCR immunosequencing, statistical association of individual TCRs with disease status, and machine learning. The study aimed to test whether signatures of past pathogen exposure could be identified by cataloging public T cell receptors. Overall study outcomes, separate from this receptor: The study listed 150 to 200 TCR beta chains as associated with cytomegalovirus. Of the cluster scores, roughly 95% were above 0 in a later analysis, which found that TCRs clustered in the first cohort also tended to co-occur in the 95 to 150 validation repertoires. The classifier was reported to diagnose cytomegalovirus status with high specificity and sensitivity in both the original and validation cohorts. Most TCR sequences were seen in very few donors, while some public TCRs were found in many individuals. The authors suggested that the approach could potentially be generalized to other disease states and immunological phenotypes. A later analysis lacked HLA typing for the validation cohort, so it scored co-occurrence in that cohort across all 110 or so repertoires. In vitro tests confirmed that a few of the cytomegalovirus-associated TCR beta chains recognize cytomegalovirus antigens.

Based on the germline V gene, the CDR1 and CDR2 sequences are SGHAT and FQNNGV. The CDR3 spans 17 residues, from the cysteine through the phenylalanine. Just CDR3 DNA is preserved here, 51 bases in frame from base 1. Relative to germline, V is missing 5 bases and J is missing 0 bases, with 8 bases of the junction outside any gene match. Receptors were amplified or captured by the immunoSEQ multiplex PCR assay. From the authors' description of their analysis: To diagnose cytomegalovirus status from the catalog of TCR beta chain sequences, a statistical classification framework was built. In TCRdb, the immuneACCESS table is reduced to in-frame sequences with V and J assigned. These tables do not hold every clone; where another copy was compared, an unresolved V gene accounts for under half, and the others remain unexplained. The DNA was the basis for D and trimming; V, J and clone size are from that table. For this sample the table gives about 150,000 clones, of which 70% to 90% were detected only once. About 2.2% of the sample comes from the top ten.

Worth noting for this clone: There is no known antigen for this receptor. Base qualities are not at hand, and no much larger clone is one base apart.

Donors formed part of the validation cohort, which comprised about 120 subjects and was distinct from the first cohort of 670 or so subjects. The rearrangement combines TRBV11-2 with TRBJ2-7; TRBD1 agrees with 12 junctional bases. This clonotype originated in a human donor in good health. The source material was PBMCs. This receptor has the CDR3 CASSPGTGGLHSYEQYF. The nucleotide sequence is TGTGCCAGCAGCCCGGGGACAGGGGGCTTACACTCCTACGAGCAGTACTTC.